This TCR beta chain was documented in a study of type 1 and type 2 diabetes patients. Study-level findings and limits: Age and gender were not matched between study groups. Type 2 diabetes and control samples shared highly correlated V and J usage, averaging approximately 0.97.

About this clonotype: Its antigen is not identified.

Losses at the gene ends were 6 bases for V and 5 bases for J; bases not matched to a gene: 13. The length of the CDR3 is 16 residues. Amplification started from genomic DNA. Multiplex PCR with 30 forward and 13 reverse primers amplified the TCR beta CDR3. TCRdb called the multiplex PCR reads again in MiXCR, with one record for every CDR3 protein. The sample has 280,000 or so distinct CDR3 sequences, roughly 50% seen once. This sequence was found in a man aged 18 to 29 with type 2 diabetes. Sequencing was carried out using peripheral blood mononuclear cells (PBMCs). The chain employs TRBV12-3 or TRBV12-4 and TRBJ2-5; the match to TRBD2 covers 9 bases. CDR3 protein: CASRLSGGRVGETQYF. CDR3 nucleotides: TGTGCCAGCAGGTTAAGTGGCGGGAGGGTTGGGGAGACCCAGTACTTC.